The T cell receptor (beta chain) under discussion was sequenced for a study of graft-versus-host responses after intestinal transplantation. Study in general: Recipients across the board were started on anti-thymocyte globulin induction, then kept on tacrolimus and steroids for two to three years. Findings and limits, study-wide: Allografts of patients with graft-donor T cell macrochimerism showed high graft-versus-host to host-versus-graft clone ratios. Peak circulating GvH clone levels were associated with early post-transplant HvG declines.

Profiled with immunoSEQ multiplex PCR; TCRdb holds only in-frame clones, not every one. The table records about 99,000 clones, over 85% of them present only once. Germline lookup yields CDR1 SGHVS and CDR2 FNYEAQ. V lost 5 bases and J 1 base, leaving 12 bases between the germline ends. This CDR3 has 14 residues. To note about this clone: Its target is not known. Distinct nucleotide sequences in the sample also encode this CDR3.

This clonotype was sampled from a human donor who received an intestinal transplant. Sequences were derived from unstimulated CD8+ T cells sorted from spleen or lymph node cells, sampled before intestinal transplant. V usage is TRBV7-6 and J usage is TRBJ2-7, with D possibly being TRBD1 (5 bases). The CDR3 protein is CASSPEGASYEQYF. In DNA, the CDR3 is TGTGCCAGCAGCCCTGAAGGGGCTTCCTACGAGCAGTACTTC.